This record looks at one T cell receptor beta chain sequence and its context. No antigen is known for it. This specimen comes from a study of cytomegalovirus exposure and HLA in healthy donors. The PCR had 60 Vbeta and 13 Jbeta primers. Sequencing used immunoSEQ multiplex PCR; TCRdb keeps in-frame clones, though not all of them. This sample carries 150,000 to 250,000 clones, roughly 79% of them seen once, and the ten largest clones take 1.5% to 2%. The CDR3 is 15 residues long. The ends lost 7 bases at V and 4 bases at J; junction bases unmatched: 7. Looked up from germline, CDR1 is MNHEY and CDR2 is SMNVEV (reference sequence). Points from the study as a whole: For cytomegalovirus status, the classifier reportedly gave diagnoses with high specificity and sensitivity.

Sequenced: PBMCs. This receptor was taken from a man aged 25 to 40 in good health and CMV-seronegative. The rearrangement uses TRBV27 and TRBJ2-2, with TRBD1 matching 9 bases. Here the CDR3 DNA reads TGTGCCAGCACCCCCGGGACAGGGCCCACCGGGGAGCTGTTTTTT. This encodes CASTPGTGPTGELFF.